This TCR beta chain was found in a study of control samples from healthy donors and cancer patients. Produced via immunoSEQ multiplex PCR; TCRdb's table is partial and in-frame only. The data contain approximately 82,000 clones, 80% to 95% of them singletons. CDR1 LGHDT and CDR2 YNNKEL come from the germline V gene (reference sequence). V trimming: 4 bases; J trimming: 4 bases; junction bases outside the gene matches: 16. CDR3 size: 18 residues. The origin of this receptor is a middle-aged woman with lung cancer. The rearrangement uses TRBV3-1 (or the pseudogene TRBV3-2) and TRBJ2-5; 9 bases are a match to TRBD2. Material: PBMCs. CDR3 amino acids: CASSPSGAGGPQGETQYF. The CDR3 DNA sequence: TGTGCCAGCAGCCCCTCCGGGGCGGGGGGGCCCCAGGGAGAGACCCAGTACTTC.